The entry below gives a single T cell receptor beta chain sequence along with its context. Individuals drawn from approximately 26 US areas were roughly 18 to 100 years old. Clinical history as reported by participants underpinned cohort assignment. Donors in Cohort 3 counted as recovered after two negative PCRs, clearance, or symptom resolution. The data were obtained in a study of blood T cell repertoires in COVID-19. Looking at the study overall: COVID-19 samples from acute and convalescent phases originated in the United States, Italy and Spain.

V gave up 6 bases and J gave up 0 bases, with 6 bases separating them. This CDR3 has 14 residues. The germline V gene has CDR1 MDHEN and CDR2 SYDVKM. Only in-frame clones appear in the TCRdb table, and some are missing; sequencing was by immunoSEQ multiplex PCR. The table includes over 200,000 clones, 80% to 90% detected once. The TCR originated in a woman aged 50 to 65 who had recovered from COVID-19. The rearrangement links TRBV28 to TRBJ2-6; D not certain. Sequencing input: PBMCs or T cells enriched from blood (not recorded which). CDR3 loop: CASRPGSGANVLTF. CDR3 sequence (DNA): TGTGCCAGCAGACCGGGCTCTGGGGCCAACGTCCTGACTTTC. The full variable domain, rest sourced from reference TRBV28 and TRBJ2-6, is DVKVTQSSRYLVKRTGEKVFLECVQDMDHENMFWYRQDPGLGLRLIYFSYDVKMKEKGDIPEGYSVSREKKERFSLILESASTNQTSMYLCASRPGSGANVLTFGAGSRLTVL.